One T cell receptor beta chain is described in this entry. This entry comes from a study of control samples from healthy donors and cancer patients. The assay was immunoSEQ multiplex PCR, and TCRdb's table has in-frame clones only and misses some. The sample contains around 97,000 clones, around 89% of which appear only once. Germline values: CDR1 LNHNV, CDR2 YYDKDF (reference sequence). The V end was cut by 9 bases, the J end by 2 bases, with 12 bases between. This CDR3 is 13 amino acids long. The receptor was isolated from a man aged 55-75 years with lung cancer. Sequenced sample: PBMCs. The chain carries TRBV15 and TRBJ2-3; D uncertain. The DNA of the CDR3 is TGTGCCACAAGGGCTCAAGTCACAGATACGCAGTATTTT. Residues: CATRAQVTDTQYF. The full variable domain, completed using reference TRBV15 and TRBJ2-3, is DAMVIQNPRYQVTQFGKPVTLSCSQTLNHNVMYWYQQKSSQAPKLLFHYYDKDFNNEADTPDNFQSRRPNTSFCFLDIRSPGLGDTAMYLCATRAQVTDTQYFGPGTRLTVL.